The present TCR beta chain was sequenced within a study of T cells after posttransplantation cyclophosphamide (dated by TCRdb to about 2016). At the level of the whole study: The study tracked T cell repertoire reconstitution by TRB sequencing after myeloablative bone marrow transplantation using posttransplantation cyclophosphamide as GVHD prophylaxis. Samples from 35 PTCy-treated patients and approximately 16 related bone marrow donors of those patients were subjected to antigen receptor sequencing. TRB sequencing was performed on blood from all 35 or so PTCy patients with 1-year posttransplant specimens. In 3 patients, TRB sequencing was also performed on up to roughly 3 more blood samples taken 2 to 5.2 years after transplant, and in 4 patients, pretransplant blood was also TRB-sequenced. Because TRA and TRB clonality correlated tightly in 8 to 10 samples, the subsequent TCR analyses were limited to TRB only. Public TRB sequences were queried against a database of over 3,600 sequences associated with responses to pathogens, tumor antigens, self-antigens and alloantigens. What the authors observed across the whole study: At 1-2 months, donor-recipient similarity was low but rose over the first year, and the later blood repertoires were often dominated by donor CD8+ memory clones. The TRB repertoires of T cells infiltrating skin or the GI tract showed only limited overlap with the TRB repertoires found in blood. Across the approximately 47 patients, TRB clonality was highly associated with recipient CMV seropositivity and CMV reactivation, and diversity with PTCy was similar to that in the CNI/methotrexate controls.

TRB sequencing was run on genomic DNA with either the immunoSEQ assay at survey resolution or the hsTCRB kit. From the authors' description of their analysis: The immunoSEQ software was used for initial read processing, and the LymphoSeq R package was used for repertoire analyses. Clonality was calculated as 1 minus normalized Shannon entropy, and the Gini coefficient was also calculated for each TRB dataset. To infer phenotypes in unsorted samples, TRB sequences from sorted subsets of the recipient or donor were mapped onto the unsorted samples of the same recipient. TCRdb limited this immuneACCESS table to in-frame rearrangements with V and J called. A share of clones is missing; checked studies link under half to unresolved V genes, and the rest is unexplained. The DNA was the basis for D and trimming; V, J and clone size are from that table. This sample contains 25,000 to 30,000 clones, none of which is a singleton. Jointly, the top ten make up 2.7% of the sample.

Peripheral blood samples were provided by related bone marrow donors on the day of marrow donation. Mononuclear cells from peripheral blood and bone marrow were separated by Ficoll-Hypaque density centrifugation and then cryopreserved. Points on this clone: What this receptor recognizes is not known. Per-nucleotide qualities are absent, and no much larger clonotype sits a single base away.

Sequencing was done on a sample of PBMCs. This receptor was identified in an older woman in good health, CMV-negative, and a related stem cell transplant donor.

The CDR3 protein sequence reads: CAHPGGAGYEQYF. Read as DNA, the sequence is TGTGCTCACCCCGGGGGAGCGGGGTACGAGCAGTACTTC. Recombination linked TRBV7-7 to TRBJ2-7, with 7 bases in between that match TRBD2. The CDR3 measures 13 amino acids from cysteine to phenylalanine. Here the CDR3 DNA is all that survives: 39 bases in frame from base 1. For CDR1 and CDR2, the germline V gene (reference sequence) lists SSHAT and FNYEAQ.